Below, 26 T cell receptor beta chains from the same sample are listed, as sequenced in a study of blood T cell repertoires in COVID-19. Measured with immunoSEQ multiplex PCR; TCRdb has only the in-frame clones, and not every one. Here the sample spans 210,000 or so clones, about 84% being singletons. Sequenced input: PBMCs or T cells enriched from blood (not recorded which). The receptors were gathered from a woman in her forties with acute COVID-19.

The chain has TRBV11-2 and TRBJ1-1, with D uncertain. The germline gives CDR1 SGHAT, CDR2 FQNNGV. Trimming shortened V by 3 bases and J by 1 base, and 9 bases separated the two germline ends. The CDR3 consists of 14 residues. The CDR3 loop is CASSFNSPNTEAFF. CDR3 nucleotides: TGTGCCAGCAGCTTTAACAGTCCGAACACTGAAGCTTTCTTT. The full variable domain, its missing parts supplied by reference TRBV11-2 and TRBJ1-1, is EAGVAQSPRYKIIEKRQSVAFWCNPISGHATLYWYQQILGQGPKLLIQFQNNGVVDDSQLPKDRFSAERLKGVDSTLKIQPAKLEDSAVYLCASSFNSPNTEAFFGQGTRLTVV.

This clone was seen a single time. The chain carries TRBV28 and TRBJ2-7, with 10 nucleotides matching TRBD1. Trimming removed 8 bases from V and 2 bases from J; junction bases left unmatched: 6. Germline V gene lookup returns CDR1 MDHEN and CDR2 SYDVKM. The CDR3 is 14 residues long. CDR3 nucleotide sequence: TGTGCCAGCCTTTTTGGACAGGGGGCCTACGAGCAGTACTTC. Residues: CASLFGQGAYEQYF.

The V gene is TRBV28, the J gene TRBJ1-2, with D unresolved. V lost 6 bases to trimming and J lost 8 bases, with 16 bases between them. From germline, CDR1 is MDHEN and CDR2 SYDVKM. The CDR3 runs 13 residues. CDR3 loop: CASSAAGIKGYTF. CDR3 nucleotide sequence: TGTGCCAGCAGCGCCGCGGGAATCAAAGGCTACACCTTC.

CDR3 nucleotides: TGTGCCTGGAGTGACAGGGACGAGCAGTACTTC. Translating it yields CAWSDRDEQYF. V and J are TRBV30 and TRBJ2-7; maybe TRBD1 (6 bases). The CDR3 has 11 residues. CDR1 GTSNPN and CDR2 SVGIG come from the germline V gene (reference sequence). The ends were cut back, 1 base at V and 5 bases at J, with 6 bases in the middle.

This chain uses TRBV9 with TRBJ2-7, with 15 bases aligning to TRBD2. The CDR3 totals 16 residues. V dropped 3 bases and J dropped 5; count of bases not matched to a gene: 6. Germline loops: CDR1 SGDLS, CDR2 YYNGEE. CDR3: CASSAGTSGRLDEQYF. CDR3 in DNA: TGTGCCAGCAGCGCCGGGACTAGCGGGAGGCTGGACGAGCAGTACTTC.

The chain joins TRBV6-6 to TRBJ2-3; D is possibly TRBD1 (6 bases). Germline CDR1 reads MNHNY; CDR2 reads SVGAGI (reference sequence). V was pared by 5 bases and J by 1 base, with 16 bases between. The CDR3 length is 16 residues. The CDR3 loop reads CASSPQGRPRTDTQYF. DNA for the CDR3: TGTGCCAGCAGTCCTCAGGGGCGCCCACGCACAGATACGCAGTATTTT.

Only a few counts were recorded for this clone. The junction does not match germline at one end; this may be a read error. The chain carries TRBV7-7 and TRBJ2-2; TRBD2 agrees at 14 bases. The CDR3 runs to 18 residues. The germline V gene encodes CDR1 SSHAT and CDR2 FNYEAQ (reference sequence). As DNA, the CDR3 is TGTGCTAGCAGGTCGGGACTAGCGGGGGAACCGAACACCGGGGAGCTGTTTTTT. It yields the protein CASRSGLAGEPNTGELFF.

The chain employs TRBV28 and TRBJ1-5; 8 nucleotides align to TRBD1. The CDR3 has 21 amino acids. V dropped 5 bases and J dropped 0; count of bases not matched to a gene: 21. Germline V lookup: CDR1 MDHEN, CDR2 SYDVKM. CDR3 DNA sequence: TGTGCCAGCAGTCTACACCCGATCGACAGGGGAGGGTTGTATAGCAATCAGCCCCAGCATTTT. Translated, it gives CASSLHPIDRGGLYSNQPQHF. Combining the CDR3 with reference TRBV28 and TRBJ1-5 gives the whole variable domain DVKVTQSSRYLVKRTGEKVFLECVQDMDHENMFWYRQDPGLGLRLIYFSYDVKMKEKGDIPEGYSVSREKKERFSLILESASTNQTSMYLCASSLHPIDRGGLYSNQPQHFGDGTRLSIL.

The chain couples TRBV24-1 to TRBJ2-3; 14 nucleotides agree with TRBD2. The CDR3 totals 20 residues. The V and J ends lost 3 bases and 3 bases, in that order; junction bases with no gene match: 13. The germline CDR1 and CDR2 sequences are KGHDR and SFDVKD. The CDR3: CATSDPGLAGGAVGTDTQYF. CDR3 nucleotides: TGTGCCACCAGTGATCCCGGACTAGCGGGAGGTGCTGTGGGAACAGATACGCAGTATTTT.

The rearrangement joins TRBV29-1 to TRBJ2-3; 12 bases match TRBD1. This CDR3 comprises 14 residues. V gave up 3 bases and J gave up 4 bases; unmatched junction bases: 2. Germline-derived CDR1 and CDR2 are SQVTM and ANQGSEA. CDR3 nucleotides: TGCAGCGTTGAGGGACAGGGGGCGGCAGATACGCAGTATTTT. It encodes CSVEGQGAADTQYF.

The rearrangement uses TRBV7-8 and TRBJ1-4, with 8 bases identical to TRBD1. This CDR3 contains 15 residues. J was trimmed by 8 bases and V by 2 bases; bases with no gene match: 7. Germline CDR1 reads SGHVS; CDR2 reads FQNEAQ. The CDR3 region is CASSLIDRGGEKLFF. CDR3 DNA sequence: TGTGCCAGCAGCTTAATCGACAGGGGAGGGGAAAAACTGTTTTTT.

The chain recombines TRBV25-1 with TRBJ1-5; D might be TRBD1 (5 bases). V gave up 6 bases and J gave up 6 bases, with 18 bases separating them. The CDR3 totals 15 residues. The germline CDR1 and CDR2 sequences are MGHDK and SYGVNS. The DNA of the CDR3 is TGTGCCAGCAGCACGTCCGGGGGGAGAGGTCAGCCCCAGCATTTT. It yields the protein CASSTSGGRGQPQHF.

The rearrangement joins TRBV28 to TRBJ1-5; no clear D gene. Germline values: CDR1 MDHEN, CDR2 SYDVKM. V was clipped by 4 bases and J by 7 bases, with 14 bases between them. The CDR3 has 14 amino acids. The CDR3 is CASSSSLAGQPQHF. CDR3 DNA sequence: TGTGCCAGCAGTTCCTCGTTGGCGGGGCAGCCCCAGCATTTT. The complete variable domain, with remaining parts taken from reference TRBV28 and TRBJ1-5, reads DVKVTQSSRYLVKRTGEKVFLECVQDMDHENMFWYRQDPGLGLRLIYFSYDVKMKEKGDIPEGYSVSREKKERFSLILESASTNQTSMYLCASSSSLAGQPQHFGDGTRLSIL.

This chain connects TRBV27 to TRBJ1-2; D unclear. The CDR3 totals 13 residues. The V end lost 5 bases, the J end lost 3 bases, and 10 bases lay between the germline ends. CDR1 MNHEY and CDR2 SMNVEV come from the germline V gene (reference sequence). The CDR3 DNA sequence: TGTGCCAGCAGTGGCCCTCAATACTATGGCTACACCTTC. It encodes CASSGPQYYGYTF.

CDR3 in amino acids: CASSYDRPYQETQYF. As DNA, the CDR3 is TGTGCCAGCAGCTACGACAGGCCGTACCAAGAGACCCAGTACTTC. V usage is TRBV5-6 and J usage is TRBJ2-5; D might be TRBD1 (6 bases). Germline loops: CDR1 SGHDT, CDR2 YYEEEE. The CDR3 consists of 15 residues. V lost 3 bases and J 0 bases, leaving 12 bases between the germline ends. The complete variable domain, with remaining parts taken from reference TRBV5-6 and TRBJ2-5, reads DAGVTQSPTHLIKTRGQQVTLRCSPKSGHDTVSWYQQALGQGPQFIFQYYEEEERQRGNFPDRFSGHQFPNYSSELNVNALLLGDSALYLCASSYDRPYQETQYFGPGTRLLVL.

V usage is TRBV5-8 and J usage is TRBJ2-5; D may be TRBD1 (6 bases). The length of the CDR3 is 15 residues. Trimming removed 2 bases from V and 2 bases from J, with 13 bases in between. Looked up from germline, CDR1 is SGHTS and CDR2 is YDEGEE. This chain's CDR3 is CASSFSTGAQETQYF. The CDR3, as DNA: TGTGCCAGCAGCTTTTCGACAGGCGCACAAGAGACCCAGTACTTC.

The chain recombines TRBV4-3 with TRBJ2-1; tentatively, D is TRBD2 (5 bases). There are 14 residues in the CDR3. Trimming cost V 1 base and J 7 bases, with 11 bases left between them. CDR1 and CDR2 from the germline V gene are LGHNA and YSLEER. CDR3 loop: CASSQVTSVNEQFF. The CDR3 nucleotides read TGCGCCAGCAGCCAAGTCACTAGTGTTAATGAGCAGTTCTTC.

This clone was found a few times. V is TRBV30 and J is TRBJ1-1; 10 nucleotides align to TRBD1. CDR1 GTSNPN and CDR2 SVGIG come from the germline V gene (reference sequence). The CDR3 length is 13 residues. V was pared by 4 bases and J by 8 bases, with 7 bases of the junction left unmatched. CDR3 sequence: CAWKGQGSLEAFF. The DNA for the CDR3 is TGTGCCTGGAAGGGACAGGGGTCGTTAGAAGCTTTCTTT.

The chain has TRBV7-9 and TRBJ1-6, with 8 bases identical to TRBD1. Germline V gives CDR1 SEHNR, CDR2 FQNEAQ (reference sequence). The CDR3 extends over 15 amino acids. The V gene end was trimmed by 5 bases and the J gene end by 7 bases; junction bases not matched to a gene: 7. CDR3 protein: CASSGWTGSNSPLHF. The CDR3 DNA is TGTGCCAGCAGCGGGTGGACAGGGAGCAATTCACCCCTCCACTTT.

A few counts support this clone. This CDR3 is CAINQGESGNTIYF. The CDR3 nucleotides are TGTGCCATCAACCAGGGGGAATCTGGAAACACCATATATTTT. This chain joins TRBV10-3 and TRBJ1-3; 7 bases are shared with TRBD1. CDR3 length: 14 amino acids. V lost 7 bases to trimming and J lost 1 base; unmatched junction nucleotides: 4. CDR1 is ENHRY and CDR2 is SYGVKD in the germline V gene.

The chain carries TRBV28 and TRBJ1-5, with D perhaps TRBD1 (6 bases). Between the trimmed V and J ends, which lost 4 bases and 0 bases, there was a span of 10 bases. The CDR3 runs to 15 residues. Germline loops: CDR1 MDHEN, CDR2 SYDVKM. The CDR3: CASSSGQHSNQPQHF. CDR3 coding DNA: TGTGCCAGCAGTTCGGGACAACATAGCAATCAGCCCCAGCATTTT.

The chain uses TRBV6-5 and TRBJ1-1; tentative D call: TRBD1 (6 bases). V lost 3 bases and J lost 11, with 13 bases in between. The CDR3 totals 12 residues. Germline values: CDR1 MNHEY, CDR2 SVGAGI. DNA of the CDR3: TGTGCCAGCAGTTATTCTACAGGGATGGCTTTCTTT. Protein product: CASSYSTGMAFF.

This clone was detected only once. This chain uses TRBV19 with TRBJ2-4, with 8 bases fitting TRBD2. With V trimmed by 7 bases and J by 7 bases, 6 bases remained unmatched. The germline V gene has CDR1 LNHDA and CDR2 SQIVND (reference sequence). The CDR3 runs to 13 residues. CDR3 protein: CASKVGGRNIQYF. The CDR3 region has the DNA TGTGCCAGTAAGGTTGGCGGGAGGAACATTCAGTACTTC.

The chain recombines TRBV30 with TRBJ2-5; 11 nucleotides align to TRBD1. CDR3 length equals 14 residues. Trimming at V came to 1 base and at J to 4 bases, leaving 2 bases not matched to a gene. Germline-derived CDR1 and CDR2 are GTSNPN and SVGIG (reference sequence). CDR3 in amino acids: CAWSDGTGGETQYF. In DNA form, the CDR3 reads TGTGCCTGGAGTGACGGGACAGGGGGAGAGACCCAGTACTTC.

V is TRBV5-5 and J is TRBJ2-7; weak D call: TRBD1 (6 bases). The CDR3 contains 15 residues. From germline, CDR1 is SGHKS and CDR2 YYEKEE (reference sequence). Trimming left V 0 bases short and J 2 bases short, with 12 bases between. The CDR3 coding sequence is TGTGCCAGCAGCTTGGTGGCGGCAGGGGCCTACGAGCAGTACTTC. This sequence encodes CASSLVAAGAYEQYF.

The chain couples TRBV5-1 to TRBJ1-4; D is undetermined. V gave up 4 bases and J gave up 8 bases, with 18 bases separating them. This CDR3 is built from 15 residues. Germline V lookup: CDR1 SGHRS, CDR2 YFSETQ. This CDR3 is CASSNTHDPGEKLFF. The CDR3 DNA sequence: TGCGCCAGCAGCAACACGCACGACCCGGGAGAAAAACTGTTTTTT.